This T cell receptor beta chain was recovered during a study of T cells after yellow fever vaccination. Findings and limits, study-wide: Overall, a small share of clonotypes was seen in both CD4 and CD8 compartments.

This clonotype was seen at least ten times. The antigen is not known. A universal primer site and UMIs were added as TCR cDNA was made by 5'RACE template switching. TCRdb recomputed calls from the 5' RACE reads with MiXCR, one row per CDR3 protein. The table lists tens of thousands of distinct CDR3 sequences, around 7.4% of them singletons. This clonotype originated in a man aged 25-45 years who received the YFV17D yellow fever vaccine. The sample was CD8+ T cells sorted from PBMCs, taken 15 days after the yellow fever booster vaccination.

For the CDR3, the DNA is TGTGCCAGCAGTTTCTACGGGACAGGGGGCAATGAGCAGTTCTTC. It codes for CASSFYGTGGNEQFF. V usage is TRBV6-5 and J usage is TRBJ2-1, with TRBD1 matching over 11 bases. This CDR3 is 15 amino acids long. The V gene's germline CDR1 is MNHEY and CDR2 SVGAGI. The junction had 5 bases not matched to a gene; V was cut back by 4 bases and J by 6 bases.